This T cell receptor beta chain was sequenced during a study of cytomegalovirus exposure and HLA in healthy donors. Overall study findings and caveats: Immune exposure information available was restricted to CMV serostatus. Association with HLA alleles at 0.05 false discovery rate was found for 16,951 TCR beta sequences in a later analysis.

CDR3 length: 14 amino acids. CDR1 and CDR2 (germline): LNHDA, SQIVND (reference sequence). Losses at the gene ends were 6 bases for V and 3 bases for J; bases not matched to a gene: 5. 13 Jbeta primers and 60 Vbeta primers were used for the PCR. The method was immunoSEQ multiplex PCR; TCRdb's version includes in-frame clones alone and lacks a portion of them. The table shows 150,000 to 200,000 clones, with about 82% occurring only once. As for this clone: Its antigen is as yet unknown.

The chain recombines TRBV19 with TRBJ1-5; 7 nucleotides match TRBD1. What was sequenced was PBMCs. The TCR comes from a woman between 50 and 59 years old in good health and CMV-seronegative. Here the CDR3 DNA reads TGTGCCAGTAGAAGGGGGCAGAACAATCAGCCCCAGCATTTT. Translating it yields CASRRGQNNQPQHF.